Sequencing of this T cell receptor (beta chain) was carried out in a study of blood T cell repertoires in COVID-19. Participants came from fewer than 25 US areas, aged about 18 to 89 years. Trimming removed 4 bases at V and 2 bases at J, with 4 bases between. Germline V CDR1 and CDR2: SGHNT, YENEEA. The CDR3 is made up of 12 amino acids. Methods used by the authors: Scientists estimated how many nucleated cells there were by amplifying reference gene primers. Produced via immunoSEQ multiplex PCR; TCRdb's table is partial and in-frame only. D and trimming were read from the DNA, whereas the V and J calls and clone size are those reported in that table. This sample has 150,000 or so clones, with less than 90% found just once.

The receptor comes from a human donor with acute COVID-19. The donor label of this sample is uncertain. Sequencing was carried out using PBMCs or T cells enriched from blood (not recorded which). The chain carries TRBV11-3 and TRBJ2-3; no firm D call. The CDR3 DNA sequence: TGTGCCAGCAGCTCCTTCACAGATACGCAGTATTTT. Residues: CASSSFTDTQYF.